This is a list of T cell receptor beta chains from one sample in a study of blood T cell repertoires in COVID-19. Measured with immunoSEQ multiplex PCR; TCRdb has only the in-frame clones, and not every one. The table lists fewer than 15,000 clones, approximately 90% of them singletons. Sequences were obtained from peripheral blood. Source of these receptors: a human donor in a cohort sampled during active COVID-19. Both conserved end residues are part of each CDR3. D genes are given only for firm matches. Clone size is stated in some rows and not others, as once, few, many or a class when expanded.

abundance	v_gene	j_gene	d_gene	CDR3nt	CDR3aa
.	TRBV11-2	TRBJ2-3	TRBD2	TGTGCCTCCCAAAGTCTGGGCGGGAGCATGGCAGATACGCAGTATTTT	CASQSLGGSMADTQYF
once	TRBV7-2	TRBJ2-5	TRBD1	TGTGCCAGCAGCTCCACAGGGGGAGAGACCCAGTACTTC	CASSSTGGETQYF
.	TRBV5-4	TRBJ1-4	.	TGTGCCAGCAGCGGAGGTTCTGGGGAAAAACTGTTTTTT	CASSGGSGEKLFF
medium-sized	TRBV2	TRBJ2-7	.	TGTGCCAGCAGTGAACCGTATCACGAGCAGTACTTC	CASSEPYHEQYF
.	TRBV28	TRBJ2-7	.	TGTGCCAGCAGAACCGGGGCCTACGAGCAGTACTTC	CASRTGAYEQYF
few	TRBV5-1	TRBJ2-6	.	TGCGCCAGCAGCTTGGCCACAGGGTTCTCTGGGGCCAACGTCCTGACTTTC	CASSLATGFSGANVLTF
.	TRBV5-1	TRBJ2-1	TRBD1	TGCGCCAGCAGCTTGGGACAGGGGATCTCCTACAATGAGCAGTTCTTC	CASSLGQGISYNEQFF
.	TRBV5-6	TRBJ2-5	TRBD1	TGTGCCAGCAGCATGACAGGGGGTGAGGGGACCCAGTACTTC	CASSMTGGEGTQYF
.	TRBV7-2	TRBJ2-3	.	TGTGCCAGCAGCTTAGGACCAGGAGGAACAGATACGCAGTATTTT	CASSLGPGGTDTQYF
.	TRBV12-5	TRBJ2-2	TRBD2	TGTGCTAGTGGGTTAGCGGGCGCCGGGGAGCTGTTTTTT	CASGLAGAGELFF
.	TRBV12-1	TRBJ1-1	.	TGTGCCAGCAGCTCCTGGACAGGGGGCCCCCACATGAACACTGAAGCTTTCTTT	CASSSWTGGPHMNTEAFF
few	TRBV28	TRBJ2-7	.	TGTGCCAGCAGCCCCCCCCCTATTAGCGGAGATTCCTACGAGCAGTACTTC	CASSPPPISGDSYEQYF
once	TRBV30	TRBJ2-3	.	TGTGCCTGGAGTACTCGGGGAAGGCGACGCACAGATACGCAGTATTTT	CAWSTRGRRRTDTQYF
.	TRBV19	TRBJ2-1	.	TGTGCCAGTAGTCAGGGTGAGCAGTTCTTC	CASSQGEQFF
.	TRBV19	TRBJ2-7	TRBD1	TGTGCCAGTAGTATGAGGGACAGCTACGAGCAGTACTTC	CASSMRDSYEQYF
.	TRBV3-1/TRBV3-2	TRBJ2-7	TRBD2	TGTGCCAGCAGCCGGACTAGCGGAAAAAACTACGAGCAGTACTTC	CASSRTSGKNYEQYF
.	TRBV5-4	TRBJ2-7	.	TGTGCCAGCAGCCTCGACGGGTCCTACGAGCAGTACTTC	CASSLDGSYEQYF
.	TRBV7-8	TRBJ2-7	TRBD1	TGTGCCAGCAGCATCCGGGACAGGGCCCCCAACGAGCAGTACTTC	CASSIRDRAPNEQYF
.	TRBV18	TRBJ1-2	TRBD1	TGTGCCAGCTCACCCGGACAGGGAGATGGCTACACCTTC	CASSPGQGDGYTF
once	TRBV9	TRBJ1-4	TRBD1	TGTGCCAGCAGCGTATCGGGACAGAATGAAAAACTGTTTTTT	CASSVSGQNEKLFF
.	TRBV11-2	TRBJ2-7	.	TGTGCCAGCAGCTTAGATCCCCTCAGCTCCTACGAGCAGTACTTC	CASSLDPLSSYEQYF
.	TRBV6-5	TRBJ1-6	.	TGTGCCAGCGTTAATCCGAGTAATTCACCCCTCCACTTT	CASVNPSNSPLHF
once	TRBV11-1	TRBJ2-5	.	TGTGCCAGCAGCCCCGAAAATAGCCAAGAGACCCAGTACTTC	CASSPENSQETQYF
.	TRBV6-6	TRBJ2-1	.	TGTGCCAGCAGCACCCCGGAGAGCGCAGTCAATGAGCAGTTCTTC	CASSTPESAVNEQFF
.	TRBV5-1	TRBJ2-7	.	TGCGCCAGCAGCTTTGGCGGGACAGCCTACGAGCAGTACTTC	CASSFGGTAYEQYF
.	TRBV5-1	TRBJ1-1	.	TGCGCCAGCAGCTTATGGGGGGATGACACTGAAGCTTTCTTT	CASSLWGDDTEAFF
once	TRBV6-5	TRBJ1-4	.	TGTGCCAGCAGTTACTCGATGAGGAGGAGGAATGAAAAACTGTTTTTT	CASSYSMRRRNEKLFF
.	TRBV19	TRBJ2-7	TRBD1	TGTGCCAGTAGTAGTTTCCGGGACAGTACCTACGAGCAGTACTTC	CASSSFRDSTYEQYF
.	TRBV10-3	TRBJ2-5	TRBD1	TGTGCCATCAGTGGACAGGGGGAGACCCAGTACTTC	CAISGQGETQYF
once	TRBV19	TRBJ1-5	.	TGTGCCAGTAGTTCAGGGATTTTTTTGTTAGGGCCCCAGCATTTT	CASSSGIFLLGPQHF
.	TRBV11-2	TRBJ1-4	TRBD1	TGTGCCAGCAGGCGGGACAGCACTAATGAAAAACTGTTTTTT	CASRRDSTNEKLFF
.	TRBV28	TRBJ2-7	TRBD2	TGTGCCAGCAGACCTACTAGCGGGAGCTCCTACGAGCAGTACTTC	CASRPTSGSSYEQYF
.	TRBV19	TRBJ2-1	.	TGTGCCAGTAGTATGGCAGTCTACAATGAGCAGTTCTTC	CASSMAVYNEQFF
.	TRBV10-3	TRBJ2-1	TRBD1	TGTGCCATCAGTCGGGACAGCTCCTACAATGAGCAGTTCTTC	CAISRDSSYNEQFF
.	TRBV19	TRBJ2-1	TRBD2	TGTGCCAGTAGTCTAGCGGGGGGCGGCAATGAGCAGTTCTTC	CASSLAGGGNEQFF
.	TRBV4-1	TRBJ1-4	.	TGCGCCAGCAGCCAGTCTACGGGAACTAATGAAAAACTGTTTTTT	CASSQSTGTNEKLFF
.	TRBV5-1	TRBJ2-2	TRBD2	TGCGCCAGCAGTCGGGAGGACGCCGGGGAGCTGTTTTTT	CASSREDAGELFF
.	TRBV5-4	TRBJ2-7	.	TGTGCCAGCAGCTTAAACGAGAAGCAGTACTTC	CASSLNEKQYF
few	TRBV24-1	TRBJ2-3	.	TGTGCCACCAGTGATAACCTTCCGGGACACGGCACAGATACGCAGTATTTT	CATSDNLPGHGTDTQYF
.	TRBV4-3	TRBJ2-2	TRBD1	TGCGCCAGCAGCCACCCGGGGGTGGGACAGGGGGCGGGAAACACCGGGGAGCTGTTTTTT	CASSHPGVGQGAGNTGELFF
.	TRBV28	TRBJ1-2	.	TGTGCCAGCAGTTCTCAATTGAGCGGGCTTAAGATCTACACCTTC	CASSSQLSGLKIYTF
.	TRBV5-1	TRBJ1-1	.	TGCGCCAGCAGCTTGGCAGGGATGAACACTGAAGCTTTCTTT	CASSLAGMNTEAFF
.	TRBV20-1	TRBJ1-2	.	TGCAGTGCTAGTGGAAGGGGATCGGGCTATGGCTACACCTTC	CSASGRGSGYGYTF
.	TRBV18	TRBJ2-1	TRBD1	TGTGCCAGCTCACCAGGGGGACAGGGATGGAATGAGCAGTTCTTC	CASSPGGQGWNEQFF
.	TRBV7-2	TRBJ2-3	.	TGTGCCAGCAGCTATCCCGTGGGGGCCACAGATACGCAGTATTTT	CASSYPVGATDTQYF
.	TRBV5-1	TRBJ1-5	.	TGCGCCAGCAGCATACAGGGAAATCAGCCCCAGCATTTT	CASSIQGNQPQHF
.	TRBV7-2	TRBJ1-1	.	TGTGCCAGCAGCTCCACCGGGGGGAGCGCTGAAGCTTTCTTT	CASSSTGGSAEAFF
.	TRBV3-1/TRBV3-2	TRBJ2-7	.	TGTGCCAGCAGCCGCGGGACGGTCACCTACGAGCAGTACTTC	CASSRGTVTYEQYF
.	TRBV5-6	TRBJ2-7	.	TGTGCCAGCAGCTCGGGGACACATGAGCAGTACTTC	CASSSGTHEQYF
.	TRBV7-2	TRBJ2-7	TRBD2	TGTGCCAGCAGCTTGCGTATCTCGGGACTAGCGGGAGGCGAGCAGTACTTC	CASSLRISGLAGGEQYF
few	TRBV12-3/TRBV12-4	TRBJ2-7	.	TGTGCCAGCAGTTTAGGAGGGGGCTACGAGCAGTACTTC	CASSLGGGYEQYF
.	TRBV28	TRBJ2-7	TRBD2	TGTGCCAGCAGTTCCCCCGCCGGGACTAGCGCGTACGAGCAGTACTTC	CASSSPAGTSAYEQYF